This T cell receptor beta chain was recovered during a study of vaccination and CD4 T cells after COVID-19. With respect to this clonotype: Its target is unknown.

The time point is: late sampling 161 to 241 days after vaccination in three convalescent patients. The treatment denotes: approximately nine-day PBMC culture with coronavirus spike peptide pools or control peptides (ViraFEST assay). The ViraFEST method relied on peptide pools to expand antigen-specific T cells, followed by TCR sequencing. This CDR3 contains 14 residues. Trimming left V 10 bases short and J 0 bases short, with 15 bases between. Germline CDR1 reads LNHDA; CDR2 reads SQIVND (reference sequence). Cultured CD4+ T-cell DNA underwent Oncomine TCR Beta short-read sequencing. One entry per CDR3 protein, called by TCRdb with MiXCR from the PCR reads. The sample lists about 21,000 distinct CDR3 sequences, roughly 50% occurring once.

The chain employs TRBV19 and TRBJ1-1; D gene ambiguous. The origin of this receptor is a human donor who had recovered from COVID-19. The sequences come from CD4+ T cells from blood, cultured in vitro, collected about 7 months after SARS-CoV-2 vaccination. This CDR3 is CATFPWGMNTEAFF. The DNA for the CDR3 is TGTGCCACTTTCCCGTGGGGTATGAACACTGAAGCTTTCTTT.